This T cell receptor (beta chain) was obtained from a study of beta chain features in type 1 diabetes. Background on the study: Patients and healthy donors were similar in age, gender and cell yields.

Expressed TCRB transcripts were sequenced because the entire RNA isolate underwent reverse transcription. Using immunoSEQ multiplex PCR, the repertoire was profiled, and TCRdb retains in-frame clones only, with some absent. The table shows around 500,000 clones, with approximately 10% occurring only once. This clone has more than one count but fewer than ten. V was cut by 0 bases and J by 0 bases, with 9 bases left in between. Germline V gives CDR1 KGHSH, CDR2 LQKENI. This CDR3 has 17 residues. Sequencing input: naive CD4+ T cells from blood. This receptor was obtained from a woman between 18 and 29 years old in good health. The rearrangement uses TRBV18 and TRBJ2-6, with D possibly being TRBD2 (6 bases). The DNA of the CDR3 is TGTGCCAGCTCACCACCTCTGGGACTCTCTGGGGCCAACGTCCTGACTTTC. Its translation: CASSPPLGLSGANVLTF.